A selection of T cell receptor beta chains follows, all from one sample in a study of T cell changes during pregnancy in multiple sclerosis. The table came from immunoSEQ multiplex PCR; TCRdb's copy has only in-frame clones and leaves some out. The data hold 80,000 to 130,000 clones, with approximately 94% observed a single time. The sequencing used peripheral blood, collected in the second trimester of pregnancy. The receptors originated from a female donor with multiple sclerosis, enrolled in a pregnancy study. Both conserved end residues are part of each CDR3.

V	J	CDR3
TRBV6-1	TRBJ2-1	CASSARGSGRALGNEQFF
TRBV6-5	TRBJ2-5	CASSYRTSTQETQYF
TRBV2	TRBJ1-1	CASSEVAEFSNTEAFF
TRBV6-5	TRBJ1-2	CASSYSGQYYGYTF
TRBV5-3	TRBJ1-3	CARSLNLTGSGNTIYF
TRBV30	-	CAWSLRTSLIPYEQYF
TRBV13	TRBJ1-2	CASSLGQKGLANYGYTF
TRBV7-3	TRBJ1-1	CASKRTVNTEAFF
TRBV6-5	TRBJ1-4	CASSPSGTPNEKLFF
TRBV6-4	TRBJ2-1	CASSAIGSSSYNEQFF
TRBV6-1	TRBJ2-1	CASSEPGRDETDEQFF
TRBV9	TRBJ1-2	CASSVEGTEYGYTF
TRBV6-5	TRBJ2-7	CASSTGTGGAVQYF
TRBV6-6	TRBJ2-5	CASSRREETQYF
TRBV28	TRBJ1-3	CASSSQTGLGNTIYF
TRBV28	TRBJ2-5	CASSLSAGPQETQYF
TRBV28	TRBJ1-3	CASSPEQAGGNTIYF
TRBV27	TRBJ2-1	CASSSGGAAAYNEQFF
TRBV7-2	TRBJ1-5	CASSLSRDRGQPQHF
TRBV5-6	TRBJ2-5	CASSLDLSAGGETQYF
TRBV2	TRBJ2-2	CASSKLAGNTGELFF
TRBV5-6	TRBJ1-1	CASSLGRGMNTEAFF
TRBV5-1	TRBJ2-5	CASSYRDRVVETQYF
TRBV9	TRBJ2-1	CASSPVVGGPYNEQFF
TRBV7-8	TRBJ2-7	CASGGSFTGSYEQYF
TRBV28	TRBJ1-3	CASSLATGVGNTIYF
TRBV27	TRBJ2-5	CASSLRGLRETQYF
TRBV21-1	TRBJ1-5	CASSDISRYNQPQHF
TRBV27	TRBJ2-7	CASRGVKGGTSYEQYF
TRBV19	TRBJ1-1	CATSREGGLGNTEAFF
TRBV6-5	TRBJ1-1	CASSSGTANTEAFF
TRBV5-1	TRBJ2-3	CASSPTQANTDTQYF
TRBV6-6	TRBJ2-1	CASRSGGSYNEQFF
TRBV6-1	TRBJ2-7	CASSEAAGTGGNF
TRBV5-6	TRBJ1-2	CASSSPGTDYGYTF
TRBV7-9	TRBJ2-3	CASSLAGAQREGTDTQYF
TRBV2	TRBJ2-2	CASSEGQIPGELFF
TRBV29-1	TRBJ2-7	CSVVQGLYEQYF
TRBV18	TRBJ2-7	CASSLLTGTSGLSSYEQYF
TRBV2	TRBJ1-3	CASSKDGNSGNTIYF
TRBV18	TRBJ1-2	CASSPEGDGYTF
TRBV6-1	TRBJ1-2	CASSKQTDFYGYTF
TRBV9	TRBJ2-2	CASSVNRGQGSPGELFF